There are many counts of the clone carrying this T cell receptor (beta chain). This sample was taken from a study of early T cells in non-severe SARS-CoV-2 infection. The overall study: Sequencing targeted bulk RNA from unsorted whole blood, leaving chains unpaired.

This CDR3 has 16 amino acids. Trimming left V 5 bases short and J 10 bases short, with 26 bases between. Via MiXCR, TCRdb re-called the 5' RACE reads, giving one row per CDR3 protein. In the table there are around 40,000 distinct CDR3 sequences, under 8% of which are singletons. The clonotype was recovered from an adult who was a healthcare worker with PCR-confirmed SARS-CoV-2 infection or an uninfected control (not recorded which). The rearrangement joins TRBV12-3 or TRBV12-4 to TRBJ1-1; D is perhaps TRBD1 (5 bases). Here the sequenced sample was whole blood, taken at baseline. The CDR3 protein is CASSRGRGGYLAAAFF. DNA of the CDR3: TGTGCCAGCAGTCGGGGAAGGGGAGGTTATCTTGCTGCAGCTTTCTTT.